This T cell receptor (beta chain) was identified during a study of human T cells and chemical hapten exposure. Study summary: TCR yield per sample varied, mainly due to pooled library volumes. Study conclusions and caveats: Sensitizing with DPC caused no change in TCRs above 1 in 1000 frequency.

The library tagged each cDNA molecule with unique molecular identifiers. In the original processing: With a range of 23,224 to 690,600, the median per sample was roughly 91,000 TCRs. TCRdb itself ran the RACE reads through MiXCR, one entry per CDR3 protein. TCRdb's processing, not the authors' own work, is the source of the V and J calls. This repertoire shows tens of thousands of distinct CDR3 sequences, approximately 4.5% found once; its top ten account for about 1.5%. Time point here: healthy volunteer bleed at 2 weeks. Whole blood that had not been fractionated was the source of extracted total RNA. The germline V gene encodes CDR1 SGHDT and CDR2 YYEEEE. The CDR3 runs 16 residues. J gave up 5 bases and V 4 bases, and 11 bases lay outside the gene matches. As concerns this clonotype: Its cognate antigen is unknown.

The V gene is TRBV5-6, the J gene TRBJ1-5; 8 bases agree with TRBD1. The sample comprised whole blood. This receptor was identified in a female donor in good health. Some clones in this sample may be carry-over from other donors' samples. CDR3 sequence (DNA): TGTGCCAGCAGCCGGACAGGGCGTACGGAGGATCAGCCCCAGCATTTT. Protein sequence: CASSRTGRTEDQPQHF.